The sequence of this T cell receptor beta chain was determined in a study of shared clonotypes between healthy human individuals. V dropped 7 bases and J dropped 1 base, with 13 bases sitting between them. This CDR3 comprises 14 residues. Germline CDR1 reads MNHEY; CDR2 reads SMNVEV (reference sequence). CD8 cells classed as naive were CD45RO-negative and positively selected for CCR7, excluding terminally differentiated effector memory CD45RA+ cells. Each cell subset's genomic DNA was divided evenly among several immunoSEQ plates. Per the study methods: For the immunoSEQ data, sequences were junction-only without quality scores, so filtering differed. The method was immunoSEQ multiplex PCR; TCRdb's version includes in-frame clones alone and lacks a portion of them. That table furnishes V, J and clone size, whereas the DNA furnished D and trimming. The profile shows about 2 million clones, over 85% of them singletons.

Source material: naive CD8+ T cells sorted from blood. The source is a man aged 18 to 29 in good health. The chain employs TRBV27 and TRBJ1-2, with D unresolved. The CDR3 here is CASTTQTGNYGYTF. The CDR3 nucleotides are TGTGCCAGCACCACCCAGACGGGTAACTATGGCTACACCTTC.